Detailed here is one TCR beta chain. The antigen remains undetermined. The data belong to a study of siplizumab effects on memory and regulatory T cells. Findings and limits, study-wide: Siplizumab, the agent tested, significantly reduced alloreactive sequences traceable to unstimulated CD4+ memory cells. Reactions containing siplizumab showed mappable alloreactive CD4+ clones averaging 68.8% Treg-derived, versus around 25% in controls. No functional test confirmed suppression by proliferating siplizumab-culture Tregs.

About 10^5 TCR templates per sample were sequenced. Produced via immunoSEQ multiplex PCR; TCRdb's table is partial and in-frame only. The data contain roughly 120,000 clones, about 90% of them singletons. Germline V gives CDR1 KGHSH, CDR2 LQKENI. Trimming pared 3 bases from V and 4 bases from J, leaving 9 bases between. CDR3 length: 13 amino acids. Sequenced: Tregs sorted from blood. This sequence was found in a human donor in good health. The chain has TRBV18 and TRBJ1-2; possibly TRBD1 for D (6 bases). CDR3 nucleotide sequence: TGTGCCAGCTCACCTGGACAGATCTATGGCTACACCTTC. It specifies CASSPGQIYGYTF.